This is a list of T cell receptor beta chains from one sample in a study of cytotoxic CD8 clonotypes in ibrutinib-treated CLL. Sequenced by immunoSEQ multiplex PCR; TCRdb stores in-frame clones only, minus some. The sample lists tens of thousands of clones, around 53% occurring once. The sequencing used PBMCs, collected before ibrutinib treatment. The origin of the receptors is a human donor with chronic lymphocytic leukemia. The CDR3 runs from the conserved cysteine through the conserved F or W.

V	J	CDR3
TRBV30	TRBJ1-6	CAWSVQAGVSNSPLHF
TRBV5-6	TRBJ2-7	CASSDGLRSYEQYF
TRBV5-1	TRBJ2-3	CASSLGDSTDTQYF
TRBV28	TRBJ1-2	CASRQLGGNYGYTF
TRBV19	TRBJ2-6	CASRDRETGANVLTF
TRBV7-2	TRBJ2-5	CASSLGTAQETQYF
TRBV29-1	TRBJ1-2	CSVGVDYGYTF
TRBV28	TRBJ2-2	CASSFRGRANTGELFF
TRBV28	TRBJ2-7	CASSLWTGSSYEQYF
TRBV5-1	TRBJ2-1	CASSLDGGGTLINNEQFF
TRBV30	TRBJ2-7	CAWSGAYEQYF
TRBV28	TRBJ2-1	CASSRGVGRAYNEQFF
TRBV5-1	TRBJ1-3	CASSSRGDSGNTIYF
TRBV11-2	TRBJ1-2	CASSLAGGTGGYNYGYTF
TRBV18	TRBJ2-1	CASSLASARFRNEQFF
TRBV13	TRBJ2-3	CASSLRTSGAGDTQYF
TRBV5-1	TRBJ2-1	CASSLVQNNEQFF
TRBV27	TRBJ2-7	CASISLTSGGAHEQYF
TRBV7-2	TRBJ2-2	CASSNLGGYGELFF
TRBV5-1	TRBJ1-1	CASSRQGWNTEAFF
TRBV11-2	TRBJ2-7	CASSVDRAYEQYF
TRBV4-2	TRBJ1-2	CASSQDRQGLGGYTF
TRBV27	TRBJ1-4	CASSRGPPGEKLFF